This T cell receptor beta chain was sequenced in a study of CXCR3-negative and CXCR3-positive naive CD8 T cells. Germline V gives CDR1 LGHDT, CDR2 YNNKEL (reference sequence). The CDR3 has 16 residues. Naive CD8+ T lymphocytes were specified as CD45RO-CCR7+CD27+CD95-. The libraries of TRB cDNA were constructed through 5' RACE using UMI labels. TCRdb reprocessed the 5' RACE reads, keeping one entry per CDR3 protein, no DNA. In total, the table holds 80,000 to 95,000 distinct CDR3 sequences. Material for sequencing was naive CXCR3- CD8+ T cells from blood. Sample subset: CD45RO-CCR7+CD27+CD95- naive CD8+ T cells lacking CXCR3 (TNR3-). The V call is TRBV3-1, the J call TRBJ2-7; TCRdb selects TRBD2, and the lack of DNA leaves this call unchecked. The sequence was collected from a human donor in good health. Some clones in this sample may be carry-over from other donors' samples. The CDR3 loop is CASSQDTGTGLYEQYF.